The clone carrying this T cell receptor (beta chain) was seen at least ten times. Antigen specificity is unknown. PBMCs were obtained from 7.5 to 10 ml fresh peripheral blood. Template material for amplifying TCR beta CDR3 regions consisted of RNA transcripts. In the first-round RT-PCR of the TCR CDR3, the HTBI primer set was used. One entry per CDR3 protein results from TCRdb running MiXCR on the multiplex PCR reads. Counted here are roughly 350,000 distinct CDR3 sequences, roughly 13% occurring once; the ten biggest clones make up roughly 35%. The sample is drawn from a study of T cells in Graves' hyperthyroidism and ophthalmopathy. About the study: Upon initial diagnosis and before any treatment, peripheral blood was collected.

Regarding the study as a whole: Most thyroid-expanded clonotypes above 0.001 were also found in blood.

The CDR3 sequence is 18 residues long. Deletions cut 5 bases from V and 2 bases from J, with 28 bases between. Germline-derived CDR1 and CDR2 are SQVTM and ANQGSEA. The rearrangement links TRBV29-1 to TRBJ2-7, with D possibly being TRBD1 or TRBD2 (6 bases each). This TCR was recovered from a woman in her thirties or forties with Graves' ophthalmopathy. The specimen sequenced was blood. The CDR3 DNA is TGCAGCGTTAGCATCTTGGGGGGCCGGACCATACCAACCTACGAGCAGTACTTC. Its translation: CSVSILGGRTIPTYEQYF.